This TCR beta chain was captured in a study of T cell responses to AZD1222 COVID-19 vaccine. Germline CDR1 is SGDLS and CDR2 is YYNGEE. The CDR3 is 14 amino acids. V lost 1 base to trimming and J lost 5 bases, with 9 bases between them. As for this clone: Its specificity is not known.

Assay: immunoSEQ multiplex PCR; the TCRdb copy retains only in-frame clones and omits some. Found here are about 150,000 clones, 90% of them singletons; the top ten hold approximately 6.2%. Findings and caveats of the study: Repertoires were collected only later (after the peak T cell response had occurred). Donors skewed white British and female; clonal diversity was possibly underestimated. CD4 TCRs linked to vaccination spanned spike, dominating at 160-218 and 743-854.

This TCR came from an adult who received the AZD1222 COVID-19 vaccine. The chain joins TRBV9 to TRBJ2-2, with D perhaps matching TRBD1 or TRBD2 (5 bases each). Specimen: peripheral blood, collected 28 days after the second AZD1222 dose. CDR3 in DNA: TGTGCCAGCAGCGTACAGGGAGCAACCGGGGAGCTGTTTTTT. It translates to CASSVQGATGELFF.